This T cell receptor (beta chain) was captured in a study of cytomegalovirus exposure and HLA in healthy donors. To note about this clone: One end of the junction is discordant with germline, which a read error may explain.

The PCR contained 60 Vbeta and 13 Jbeta primers. Sequencing used immunoSEQ multiplex PCR; TCRdb keeps in-frame clones, though not all of them. Here the sample spans about 100,000 clones, 79% being singletons. At sampling all donors were nominally healthy, likely with unrecorded immune exposures. The sequence derives from a female donor in good health and CMV-seropositive. The sample taken for sequencing was PBMCs.

CDR3 amino acids: CASSQTGNPEAFF. CDR3 bases: TGCGCCAGCAGCCAAACAGGGAACCCTGAAGCTTTCTTT. V is TRBV4-1 and J is TRBJ1-1; possibly TRBD1 for D (6 bases). This CDR3 comprises 13 residues. The germline gives CDR1 MGHRA, CDR2 YSYEKL.